One and the same sample provided the 23 T cell receptor beta chains below, sequenced in a study of blood T cells in healthy people across ages. Combining a sample-barcoded 5' primer with a J-beta primer mix, a second PCR ran for roughly 7 to 11 cycles. From the 5' RACE reads, TCRdb called clonotypes with MiXCR, one entry per CDR3 protein. The sample carries some 930,000 distinct CDR3 sequences, 25% to 35% recorded once. The data also belong to a second study, concerning T cells of mothers and their children.

Material for sequencing was blood. These receptors were obtained from a woman aged 40 to 50 in good health.

A few counts support this clonotype. V usage is TRBV7-3 and J usage is TRBJ2-1, with D uncertain. The CDR3 totals 14 residues. The ends were cut back, 5 bases at V and 9 bases at J, with 17 bases in the middle. In germline, CDR1 is SGHTA, CDR2 FQGTGA. CDR3 amino acids: CASSVHARTGEQFF. The CDR3 DNA is TGTGCCAGCAGCGTCCACGCCAGGACCGGTGAGCAGTTCTTC. The full variable domain, completed using reference TRBV7-3 and TRBJ2-1, is GAGVSQTPSNKVTEKGKYVELRCDPISGHTALYWYRQSLGQGPEFLIYFQGTGAADDSGLPNDRFFAVRPEGSVSTLKIQRTERGDSAVYLCASSVHARTGEQFFGPGTRLTVL.

This chain connects TRBV5-5 to TRBJ2-5; TRBD1 agrees at 7 bases. The CDR3 length is 18 residues. Germline V gives CDR1 SGHKS, CDR2 YYEKEE (reference sequence). Trimming at V came to 0 bases and at J to 0 bases, leaving 11 bases not matched to a gene. The CDR3 nucleotides are TGTGCCAGCAGCTTGGGGGGTGGGACAGCTTGGTACCAAGAGACCCAGTACTTC. Protein sequence: CASSLGGGTAWYQETQYF.

The rearrangement links TRBV20-1 to TRBJ2-5; no firm D call. Germline V gene lookup returns CDR1 DFQATT and CDR2 SNEGSKA (reference sequence). Trimming removed 6 bases at V and 4 bases at J, with 9 bases between. CDR3 length equals 11 residues. Here the CDR3 reads CSAQKGETQYF. The CDR3 DNA reads TGCAGTGCACAAAAGGGAGAGACCCAGTACTTC.

This rearrangement joins TRBV28 to TRBJ2-1; the D call may be TRBD1 or TRBD2 (5 bases each). The CDR3 extends over 16 amino acids. Trimming shortened V by 3 bases and J by 5 bases, and 17 bases separated the two germline ends. Germline V CDR1 and CDR2: MDHEN, SYDVKM. CDR3 loop: CASSLGTRAGDNEQFF. The CDR3 nucleotides read TGTGCCAGCAGTTTGGGCACCAGGGCGGGTGACAATGAGCAGTTCTTC.

The V and J genes are TRBV20-1 and TRBJ2-7; 8 positions agree with TRBD1. Per the germline V gene, CDR1 is DFQATT and CDR2 is SNEGSKA (reference sequence). CDR3 length equals 14 residues. Unmatched junction bases numbered 4, after V lost 1 base and J lost 2 bases. CDR3 residues: CSARVDRATYEQYV. The CDR3 DNA follows: TGCAGTGCTAGAGTGGACAGGGCAACCTACGAGCAGTACGTC.

The V gene is TRBV30, the J gene TRBJ2-5, with D possibly being TRBD1 (5 bases). With the DNA end fitting TRBJ2-7 better, the J assignment may be wrong. From germline, CDR1 is GTSNPN and CDR2 SVGIG (reference sequence). The CDR3 totals 12 residues. Written as DNA, the CDR3 is TGTGCCTGGAGTGTACAGGTTTACGAGCAGTACTTC. This gives the protein CAWSVQVYEQYF.

This clonotype was observed at least ten times. The rearrangement uses TRBV5-1 and TRBJ1-2; D ambiguous. Germline V gene sequence: CDR1 SGHRS, CDR2 YFSETQ. CDR3 length: 17 amino acids. V gave up 0 bases and J gave up 5 bases, with 20 bases separating them. The DNA of the CDR3 is TGCGCCAGCAGCTTGGAACAGAGTCAGTTCCTCGGGTATGGCTACACCTTC. Its translation is CASSLEQSQFLGYGYTF.

This chain links TRBV7-3 with TRBJ2-1; 11 bases fit TRBD1. The CDR3 sequence is 20 residues long. The germline V gene encodes CDR1 SGHTA and CDR2 FQGTGA. The V and J ends lost 2 bases and 6 bases, in that order; junction bases with no gene match: 18. CDR3 loop: CASSLQGQGVYAPLSNEQFF. The CDR3 coding sequence is TGTGCCAGCAGCTTACAGGGACAGGGGGTTTACGCTCCCTTATCCAATGAGCAGTTCTTC.

This clonotype was detected only a few times. Written as DNA, the CDR3 is TGCGCCAGCGGCCCGGGACAGGGATTCGAGAAACTGTTTTTT. It is translated as CASGPGQGFEKLFF. The chain employs TRBV5-1 and TRBJ1-4; 9 positions match TRBD1. The V segment lost 7 bases and the J segment 11 bases; nucleotides outside the gene matches: 12. Per the germline V gene, CDR1 is SGHRS and CDR2 is YFSETQ. The CDR3 has 14 residues.

The chain is built from TRBV29-1 and TRBJ2-1, with 11 bases fitting TRBD1. The CDR3 spans 15 residues. Germline CDR1 is SQVTM and CDR2 is ANQGSEA. V lost 3 bases, J lost 7 bases, and 8 bases stayed unmatched. In DNA form, the CDR3 reads TGCAGCGTTGATCGACCGGACAGGGGGCGTAATGAGCAGTTCTTC. The encoded protein is CSVDRPDRGRNEQFF.

This clonotype was observed a few times. The chain has TRBV20-1 and TRBJ2-5, with a weak D call TRBD2 (7 bases). This CDR3 has 15 amino acids. Germline V lookup: CDR1 DFQATT, CDR2 SNEGSKA (reference sequence). Trimming pared 3 bases from V and 4 bases from J, leaving 18 bases between. The CDR3 here is CSASSGGGLGETQYF. CDR3 bases: TGCAGTGCTAGTTCGGGGGGCGGCCTGGGAGAGACCCAGTACTTC.

This clonotype has ten or more counts. V is TRBV9 and J is TRBJ2-7, with D possibly TRBD1 on 6 matching bases. There are 13 residues in the CDR3. The V gene lost 0 bases and the J gene lost 6 bases, with 10 bases spanning the gap. The germline CDR1 and CDR2 sequences are SGDLS and YYNGEE. Here the CDR3 reads CASSVATGSEQYF. Here the CDR3 DNA reads TGTGCCAGCAGCGTAGCTACAGGGAGCGAGCAGTACTTC. Full variable domain (remainder filled in from reference TRBV9 and TRBJ2-7): DSGVTQTPKHLITATGQRVTLRCSPRSGDLSVYWYQQSLDQGLQFLIQYYNGEERAKGNILERFSAQQFPDLHSELNLSSLELGDSALYFCASSVATGSEQYFGPGTRLTVT.

Here the CDR3 reads CSVPALAGGLEQYF. In DNA, the CDR3 is TGCAGTGTCCCCGCACTAGCGGGGGGGCTTGAGCAGTACTTC. The genes are TRBV20-1 and TRBJ2-5; 13 bases align to TRBD2. V shed 7 bases and J 11 bases; nucleotides not matched to a gene: 13. This CDR3 has 14 residues. Looked up from germline, CDR1 is DFQATT and CDR2 is SNEGSKA (reference sequence).

CDR3: CSARDRDPGLAGKTQYF. The CDR3 bases are TGCAGTGCTAGAGATCGCGACCCGGGACTAGCGGGGAAGACCCAGTACTTC. The chain is built from TRBV20-1 and TRBJ2-5; TRBD2 matches at 13 bases. The junction had 10 bases not matched to a gene; V was cut back by 0 bases and J by 6 bases. Germline V lookup: CDR1 DFQATT, CDR2 SNEGSKA (reference sequence). The CDR3 covers 17 residues.

Ten or more counts support this clonotype. J is TRBJ1-5 and V is TRBV6-2 or TRBV6-3; 7 nucleotides align to TRBD1. V was pared by 4 bases and J by 4 bases, with 7 bases of the junction left unmatched. CDR1 is MNHEY, CDR2 SVGEGT, per germline. This CDR3 has 15 amino acids. CDR3 protein: CASSWTGGLNQPQHF. In nucleotides, the CDR3 is TGTGCCAGCAGTTGGACAGGCGGATTGAATCAGCCCCAGCATTTT.

About this clonotype: This may be a read error: a much more frequent sequence differs by one nucleotide. CDR3: CSVKSGTGLYNEQFF. CDR3 in DNA: TGCAGCGTTAAATCTGGGACCGGCCTTTACAATGAGCAGTTCTTC. This chain links TRBV29-1 with TRBJ2-1; perhaps D is TRBD1 or TRBD2 (5 bases each). Germline V gene data show CDR1 as SQVTM and CDR2 as ANQGSEA. V lost 5 bases, J lost 4 bases, and 18 bases lay in between. This CDR3 comprises 15 residues.

This clonotype came up a few times. The V call is TRBV7-3, the J call TRBJ1-6, with 7 bases matching TRBD1. Germline values: CDR1 SGHTA, CDR2 FQGTGA. The V gene end was trimmed by 2 bases and the J gene end by 7 bases; junction bases not matched to a gene: 5. The CDR3 totals 15 residues. CDR3 DNA: TGTGCCAGCAGCTTAGGGGACAGACTGAATTCACCCCTCCACTTT. The encoded protein is CASSLGDRLNSPLHF.

J is TRBJ2-3 and V is TRBV7-9; 8 nucleotides line up with TRBD1. The CDR3 is 15 amino acids. V gave up 3 bases and J gave up 2 bases; unmatched junction bases: 4. In germline, CDR1 is SEHNR, CDR2 FQNEAQ (reference sequence). The CDR3 nucleotides are TGTGCCAGCAGCTTGCGGGACAGGTTCACAGATACGCAGTATTTT. Its translation is CASSLRDRFTDTQYF.

This sequence joins TRBV24-1 and TRBJ2-1; D unresolved. The germline V gene encodes CDR1 KGHDR and CDR2 SFDVKD. This CDR3 comprises 13 residues. V lost 7 bases and J lost 7, with 13 bases in between. The CDR3 sequence is CATRDPNKNEQFF. The CDR3 bases are TGTGCCACCAGGGATCCGAACAAGAATGAGCAGTTCTTC.

A few counts support this clonotype. The chain is built from TRBV29-1 and TRBJ2-3, with TRBD1 as a possible D gene (5 bases). This CDR3 comprises 17 residues. Looked up from germline, CDR1 is SQVTM and CDR2 is ANQGSEA. V lost 0 bases, J lost 2 bases, and 18 bases lay in between. CDR3 coding DNA: TGCAGCGTTGAAGAGGTGTTAGGGGTTGAGGCCACAGATACGCAGTATTTT. Translation: CSVEEVLGVEATDTQYF.

The genes are TRBV27 and TRBJ2-5; a weak D match, TRBD2 (6 bases). The CDR3 is 13 residues long. Trimming removed 2 bases from V and 11 bases from J, with 15 bases in between. Germline loops: CDR1 MNHEY, CDR2 SMNVEV (reference sequence). CDR3 DNA: TGTGCCAGCAGTTTAGCCAGTCCGGGGGAGCAGTACTTC. Its protein product is CASSLASPGEQYF.

A few counts support this clonotype. The V gene is TRBV5-1, the J gene TRBJ2-3; 10 bases fit TRBD2. V lost 0 bases and J lost 5; bases outside the gene matches: 9. This CDR3 is 17 amino acids long. Germline CDR1 SGHRS, CDR2 YFSETQ. The CDR3 nucleotides read TGCGCCAGCAGCTTGGCCGCAGCGGGGGGGCCTTTAGATACGCAGTATTTT. Its protein is CASSLAAAGGPLDTQYF.

In its sample, this clonotype was seen a few times. The chain couples TRBV28 to TRBJ1-2, with 10 bases identical to TRBD1. The CDR3 loop spans 15 amino acids. CDR1 MDHEN and CDR2 SYDVKM come from the germline V gene. V trimming: 4 bases; J trimming: 5 bases; junction bases outside the gene matches: 7. The CDR3 loop is CASSSGQGVWYGYTF. CDR3 DNA sequence: TGTGCCAGCAGTTCTGGACAGGGGGTGTGGTATGGCTACACCTTC.